The text below deals with one T cell receptor (beta chain). Repertoires were generated with immunoSEQ multiplex PCR, while TCRdb's copy carries only in-frame clones and drops some. This repertoire shows approximately 68,000 clones, less than 98% found once; its top ten account for 0.25% to 0.35%. This record belongs to a study of technical replicates of blood from a few donors. The sequence was obtained from a human donor in good health. Source material: T cells isolated from PBMCs.

CDR3 sequence: CASSLSKLYEQFF. The CDR3 DNA follows: TGTGCCAGCAGCTTGTCGAAGCTCTATGAGCAGTTCTTC. V and J are TRBV11-2 and TRBJ2-1; unclear D gene. Per the germline V gene, CDR1 is SGHAT and CDR2 is FQNNGV. CDR3 length equals 13 residues. V shed 3 bases and J shed 8 bases, with 11 bases lying between them.